This TCR beta chain is drawn from a study of human T cells and chemical hapten exposure. Study-wide results and caveats: Following DPC sensitization, TCRs present above 1 in 1000 frequency showed no change.

TCRdb re-called the RACE reads through MiXCR, storing one row per CDR3 protein. The repertoire includes 240,000 or so distinct CDR3 sequences, 7% to 10% of them detected once, and under 2.5% sits in the top ten. Germline CDR1 reads LGHDT; CDR2 reads YNNKEL (reference sequence). This CDR3 spans 13 amino acids. V lost 1 base to trimming and J lost 4 bases, with 7 bases between them. Time point of the sample: pre-sensitization, week 0. Noted treatment: therapeutic diphenylcyclopropenone sensitization with weekly scalp DPC. Donors were 18 to 70-year-old alopecia patients suitable for DPC. The starting material, unfractionated whole blood, was used for total RNA extraction. This clonotype came up many times. Its target is unknown.

The source material was whole blood, sampled in connection with sensitization to the hapten diphenylcyclopropenone (DPC). The chain is built from TRBV3-1 and TRBJ2-5; D is ambiguous. This TCR derives from a middle-aged woman with alopecia areata. Some clones in this sample may be carry-over from other donors' samples. CDR3 residues: CASSQGIGETQYF. The CDR3, as DNA: TGTGCCAGCAGCCAAGGGATTGGAGAGACCCAGTACTTC.